This T cell receptor beta chain is from a study of beta chain features in type 1 diabetes. V lost 6 bases, J lost 3 bases, and 12 bases stayed unmatched. CDR3 length: 16 amino acids. Germline V gene lookup returns CDR1 SQVTM and CDR2 ANQGSEA. This clone was detected many times. Its specificity is not known. Study outcomes and limitations: Shorter TCRB CDR3s, moderately but significantly so, marked every one of the four CD4+ subsets in Type 1 diabetes patients. The similarity of naive, central memory and Treg TCRB repertoires appeared greater among patients than among healthy donors.

A single heparinised blood sample, averaging about 120 mL, was obtained per donor. Purity of each sorted population was above 98%. Since all of the isolated RNA was reverse transcribed, expressed TCRB transcripts were what got sequenced. The protocol was immunoSEQ multiplex PCR, while the TCRdb copy is restricted to in-frame clones and leaves out a portion. The sample contains about 230,000 clones, 9% to 10% of which appear only once. The V gene is TRBV29-1, the J gene TRBJ2-1, with 9 bases lining up with TRBD1. The receptor was isolated from a young woman in good health. The sequencing sample was made of naive CD4+ T cells from blood. The CDR3 DNA is TGCAGCGTGTGGGGGAAACAGGGGGCGGACTACAATGAGCAGTTCTTC. It codes for CSVWGKQGADYNEQFF.